A single sample gave rise to the 14 T cell receptor beta chains below, sequenced in a study of blood T cell repertoires in COVID-19. Produced via immunoSEQ multiplex PCR; TCRdb's table is partial and in-frame only. This repertoire shows about 130,000 clones, approximately 77% found once; its top ten account for over 15%. The sequencing input was peripheral blood. The receptors here all came from a man older than 75 with acute or convalescent COVID-19.

This chain joins TRBV6-5 and TRBJ1-2, with D maybe TRBD1 (6 bases). The V and J ends lost 5 bases and 0 bases respectively, with 10 bases between them. The V gene's germline CDR1 is MNHEY and CDR2 SVGAGI. The CDR3 is made up of 14 amino acids. This CDR3 is CASSRQVTNYGYTF. For the CDR3, the DNA is TGTGCCAGCAGTCGACAGGTTACTAACTATGGCTACACCTTC.

This chain joins TRBV5-4 and TRBJ2-4, with TRBD2 matching over 7 bases. V gave up 4 bases and J gave up 9 bases; unmatched junction bases: 7. In germline, CDR1 is SGHNT, CDR2 YYREEE (reference sequence). The CDR3 covers 13 residues. The CDR3 sequence is CASSHTSGVIQYF. CDR3 bases: TGTGCCAGCAGCCACACAAGCGGGGTCATTCAGTACTTC.

The chain employs TRBV7-2 and TRBJ1-4, with D unclear. The CDR3 totals 13 residues. CDR1 and CDR2 (germline): SGHTA, FQGNSA. Trimming shortened V by 4 bases and J by 0 bases, and 3 bases separated the two germline ends. CDR3 sequence: CASSSATNEKLFF. The CDR3 DNA follows: TGTGCCAGCAGCTCTGCAACTAATGAAAAACTGTTTTTT.

The chain couples TRBV3-1 (or the pseudogene TRBV3-2) to TRBJ1-2; TRBD1 is a possible D gene (6 bases). V lost 5 bases and J 6 bases, leaving 19 bases between the germline ends. Per the germline V gene, CDR1 is LGHDT and CDR2 is YNNKEL (reference sequence). This CDR3 contains 15 residues. The CDR3 spells CASSKQGNQVHGYTF. The CDR3 region has the DNA TGTGCCAGCAGCAAGCAGGGGAACCAGGTCCATGGCTACACCTTC.

The CDR3 DNA reads as TGCGCCAGCAGCTTGCGCGGGGTTTTAAACGAGCAGTACTTC. Its translation is CASSLRGVLNEQYF. The chain uses TRBV5-1 and TRBJ2-7; tentative D call: TRBD2 (6 bases). The V and J ends lost 1 base and 5 bases respectively, with 13 bases between them. The CDR3 spans 14 residues. Germline V lookup: CDR1 SGHRS, CDR2 YFSETQ.

The chain links TRBV5-1 to TRBJ1-5; 8 bases are shared with TRBD1. The germline V gene has CDR1 SGHRS and CDR2 YFSETQ. The ends lost 0 bases at V and 2 bases at J; junction bases unmatched: 7. This CDR3 is 17 amino acids long. CDR3 coding DNA: TGCGCCAGCAGCTTGGGCGAAGGACAGGGCGGCAATCAGCCCCAGCATTTT. It yields the protein CASSLGEGQGGNQPQHF.

The V call is TRBV2, the J call TRBJ2-7, with 7 bases fitting TRBD1. Trimming took 3 bases from V and 3 from J; bases not matched to a gene: 5. CDR3 size: 14 residues. The V gene's germline CDR1 is SNHLY and CDR2 FYNNEI. The CDR3 sequence: CASSDRDSDYEQYF. CDR3 sequence (DNA): TGTGCCAGCAGTGACCGGGACAGTGACTACGAGCAGTACTTC.

This chain links TRBV25-1 with TRBJ1-5; TRBD1 matches 9 bases. Per the germline V gene, CDR1 is MGHDK and CDR2 is SYGVNS. Germline trimming cut 6 bases from V and 1 base from J; bases unmatched to any gene: 1. This CDR3 comprises 14 residues. CDR3 coding DNA: TGTGCCAGCAGGGGACAGGGAAGCAATCAGCCCCAGCATTTT. This codes for CASRGQGSNQPQHF.

The chain couples TRBV7-2 to TRBJ1-5; no reliable D call. V lost 1 base and J lost 3, with 7 bases in between. In germline, CDR1 is SGHTA, CDR2 FQGNSA. The CDR3 contains 14 residues. CDR3 in amino acids: CASSLGQINQPQHF. The DNA for the CDR3 is TGTGCCAGCAGCTTAGGGCAGATCAATCAGCCCCAGCATTTT.

This chain links TRBV6-5 with TRBJ2-7, with 9 bases matching TRBD2. The CDR3 sequence is 15 residues long. The V segment lost 2 bases and the J segment 3 bases; nucleotides outside the gene matches: 5. CDR1 and CDR2 (germline): MNHEY, SVGAGI. The CDR3 coding sequence is TGTGCCAGCAGTTACCAGCGGGGGGCGCGCTACGAGCAGTACTTC. Protein: CASSYQRGARYEQYF.

This chain links TRBV3-1 (or the pseudogene TRBV3-2) with TRBJ2-7, with D tentatively TRBD1 (5 bases). Trimming pared 1 base from V and 1 base from J, leaving 29 bases between. There are 21 residues in the CDR3. Germline V gives CDR1 LGHDT, CDR2 YNNKEL (reference sequence). The CDR3 loop reads CASSQGIRRQINMNFSYEQYF. The CDR3 DNA reads as TGTGCCAGCAGCCAAGGTATCCGCCGACAGATAAACATGAATTTTTCCTACGAGCAGTACTTC.

This clone appeared a single time. The gene calls are TRBV6-4 and TRBJ1-1; 7 nucleotides match TRBD1. This CDR3 comprises 12 residues. Looked up from germline, CDR1 is MRHNA and CDR2 is SNTAGT. V trimming: 2 bases; J trimming: 8 bases; junction bases outside the gene matches: 2. Written as DNA, the CDR3 is TGTGCCAGCAGTGACGGAGGGGGCGAAGCTTTCTTT. Translating gives CASSDGGGEAFF.

The gene calls are TRBV11-1 and TRBJ2-2; D is unresolved. CDR1 is SGHAT and CDR2 is FQDESV in the germline V gene (reference sequence). Trimming shortened V by 4 bases and J by 1 base, and 7 bases separated the two germline ends. The CDR3 consists of 14 residues. The chain's CDR3 is CASSSLRNTGELFF. The CDR3 DNA follows: TGTGCCAGCAGCTCCCTAAGGAACACCGGGGAGCTGTTTTTT.

This chain connects TRBV5-4 to TRBJ1-6; the match to TRBD1 covers 7 bases. J gave up 8 bases and V 4 bases, and 12 bases lay outside the gene matches. Germline-derived CDR1 and CDR2 are SGHNT and YYREEE (reference sequence). The CDR3 runs 16 residues. Written as DNA, the CDR3 is TGTGCCAGCAGCCCAGGACAGGCGTTGCAGGATTCACCCCTCCACTTT. The encoded protein is CASSPGQALQDSPLHF.